This is a list of T cell receptor beta chains from one sample in a study of post-analysis software for immune sequencing data. MiXCR was run by TCRdb on the PCR reads, yielding one entry per CDR3 protein. The data hold hundreds of thousands of distinct CDR3 sequences, with 25% to 30% observed a single time. Sequenced input: blood. The receptors come from a girl aged 5-17 years with multiple sclerosis. Each CDR3 is given without its conserved first and last residue. The order of the fields is V gene, J gene, CDR3 protein.

>TRBV7-9|NA
ASSSSGRIHEQY
>TRBV6-6|TRBJ1-1
ASSPTIGQLNTEAF
>TRBV20-1|TRBJ1-2
SASAGQGDYGYT
>TRBV7-9|TRBJ2-4
ASRPDEMNIQY
>TRBV5-6|TRBJ2-7
ASSPFLGSYEQY
>TRBV9|TRBJ1-6
ASSVQGQLNSYNSPLH
>TRBV7-9|TRBJ2-4
ASSFSGAKNIQY
>TRBV13|TRBJ2-1
ASSFYVAGPNNEQF
>TRBV6-6|TRBJ1-2
ASSYGTENTLNYGYT
>TRBV6-2/TRBV6-3|TRBJ2-5
ASIDSGRETQY
>TRBV11-2|TRBJ2-1
ASSSGLISGGEQF
>TRBV24-1|TRBJ1-2
AASDVGGQGYDGYT
>TRBV27|TRBJ1-5
ASSPQTGGNQPQH
>TRBV6-5|TRBJ2-1
ASSYPGGYNEQF
>TRBV7-9|TRBJ2-2
ATLLGKAAGELF
>TRBV6-2/TRBV6-3|TRBJ2-3
ASSSRGRGGDTQY
>TRBV6-4|TRBJ2-2
ATQFRVDTGELF
>TRBV28|TRBJ1-2
ASSLSGHFYGYT
>TRBV25-1|TRBJ2-5
ASSELLFTARNQETQY
>TRBV29-1|NA
GVEDEKGMVETQY
>TRBV7-9|TRBJ1-2
ASRSPDRYYGYT
>TRBV20-1|TRBJ1-6
SARRTDRSAYNSPLH
>TRBV6-4|TRBJ1-6
ASSVDRGNNSPLH
>TRBV20-1|TRBJ1-2
SARDGGPVNYGYT
>TRBV7-2|TRBJ1-5
ASSLAGASSNQPQH
>TRBV3-1|TRBJ2-7
ASSQSPVSYEQY
>TRBV7-9|TRBJ2-3
ASTRPQREYSDTQY
>TRBV20-1|TRBJ2-1
NARDRFGLAGIRDEQF
>TRBV2|TRBJ2-7
ASPDSISPWEQY
>TRBV28|TRBJ2-6
AIKGSSGANALT
>TRBV29-1|TRBJ1-5
STSTQGIGNQPQH
>TRBV10-3|TRBJ1-2
AISLGPDSYGYT
>TRBV5-1|TRBJ2-1
ASSPPGRERIHEQF